This record looks at one T cell receptor (beta chain) sequence and its context. Its target is unknown. The data derive from a study of shared clonotypes between healthy human individuals. Study-level background: Contributing individuals were a couple of females and three males aged 18 to 49. Findings of the study overall: Sequencing depth was expected to influence donor clonotype sharing.

The CDR3 length is 12 residues. Trimming took 4 bases from V and 9 from J; bases not matched to a gene: 6. Per the germline V gene, CDR1 is MNHEY and CDR2 is SMNVEV (reference sequence). TCRdb keeps only in-frame clones here, not all; method: immunoSEQ multiplex PCR. The top ten hold over 1% of the sample, which has about 1.5 million clones, roughly 96% seen once. This TCR was recovered from a young man in good health. Sequenced: naive CD4+ T cells sorted from blood. As to subset: CD45RA+ positively selected. This rearrangement joins TRBV27 to TRBJ2-7; the match to TRBD1 covers 7 bases. The CDR3 loop is CASSSLGGGQYF. The CDR3 region has the DNA TGTGCCAGCAGTTCCTTAGGGGGCGGGCAGTACTTC.